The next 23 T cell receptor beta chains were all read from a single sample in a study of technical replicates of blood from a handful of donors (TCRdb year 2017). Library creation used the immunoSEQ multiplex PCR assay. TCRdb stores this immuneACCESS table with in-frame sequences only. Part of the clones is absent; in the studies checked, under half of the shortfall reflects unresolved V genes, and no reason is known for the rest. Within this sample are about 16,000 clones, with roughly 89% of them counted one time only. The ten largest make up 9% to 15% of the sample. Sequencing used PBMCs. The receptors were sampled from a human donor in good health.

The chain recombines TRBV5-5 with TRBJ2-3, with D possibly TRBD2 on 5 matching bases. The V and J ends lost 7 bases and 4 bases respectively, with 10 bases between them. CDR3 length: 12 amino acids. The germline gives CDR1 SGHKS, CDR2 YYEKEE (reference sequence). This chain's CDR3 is CASVLAADTQYF. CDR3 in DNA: TGTGCCAGCGTCCTAGCCGCAGATACGCAGTATTTT.

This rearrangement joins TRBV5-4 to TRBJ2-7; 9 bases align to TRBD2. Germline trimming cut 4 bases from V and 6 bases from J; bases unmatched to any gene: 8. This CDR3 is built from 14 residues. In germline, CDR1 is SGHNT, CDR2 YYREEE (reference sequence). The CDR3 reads CASSPQGLAREQYF. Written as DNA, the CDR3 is TGTGCCAGCAGCCCCCAGGGACTAGCTCGCGAGCAGTACTTC.

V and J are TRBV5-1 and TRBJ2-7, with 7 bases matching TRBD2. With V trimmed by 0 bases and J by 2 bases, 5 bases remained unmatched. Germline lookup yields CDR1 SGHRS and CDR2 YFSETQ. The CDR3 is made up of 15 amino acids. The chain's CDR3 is CASSLGLAEPYEQYF. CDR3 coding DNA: TGCGCCAGCAGCTTGGGGCTAGCGGAACCCTACGAGCAGTACTTC.

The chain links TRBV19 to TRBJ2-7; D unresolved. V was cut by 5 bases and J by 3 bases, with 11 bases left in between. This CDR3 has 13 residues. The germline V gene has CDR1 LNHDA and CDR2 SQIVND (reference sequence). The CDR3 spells CASSVQSNYEQYF. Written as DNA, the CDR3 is TGTGCCAGTAGTGTACAATCAAACTACGAGCAGTACTTC.

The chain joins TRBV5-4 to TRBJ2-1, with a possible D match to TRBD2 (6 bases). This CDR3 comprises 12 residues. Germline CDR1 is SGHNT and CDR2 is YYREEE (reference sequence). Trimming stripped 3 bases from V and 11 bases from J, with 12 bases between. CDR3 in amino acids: CASSSDRGKQFF. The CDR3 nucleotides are TGTGCCAGCAGCTCGGACCGGGGGAAGCAGTTCTTC.

The CDR3 sequence is CSVEEGQVQFF. DNA for the CDR3: TGCAGCGTTGAAGAGGGACAGGTACAGTTCTTC. V is TRBV29-1 and J is TRBJ2-1, with 8 nucleotides matching TRBD1. This CDR3 spans 11 amino acids. Germline V gene sequence: CDR1 SQVTM, CDR2 ANQGSEA. With 0 bases clipped from V and 13 bases from J, the junction kept 2 bases outside the gene matches.

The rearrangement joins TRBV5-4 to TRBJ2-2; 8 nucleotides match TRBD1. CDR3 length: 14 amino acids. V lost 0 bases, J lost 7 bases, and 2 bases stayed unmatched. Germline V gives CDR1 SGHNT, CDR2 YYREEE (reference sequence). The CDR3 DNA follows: TGTGCCAGCAGCTTGGACAGGGGGATCGGGGAGCTGTTTTTT. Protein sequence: CASSLDRGIGELFF.

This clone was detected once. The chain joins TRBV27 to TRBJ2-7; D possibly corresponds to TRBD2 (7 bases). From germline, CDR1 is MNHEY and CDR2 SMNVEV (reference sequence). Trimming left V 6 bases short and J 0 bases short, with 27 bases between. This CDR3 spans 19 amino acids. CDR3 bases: TGTGCCAGCAGCCGAAGGGAGGGGGGAATACCTTTTCACTCCTACGAGCAGTACTTC. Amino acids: CASSRREGGIPFHSYEQYF.

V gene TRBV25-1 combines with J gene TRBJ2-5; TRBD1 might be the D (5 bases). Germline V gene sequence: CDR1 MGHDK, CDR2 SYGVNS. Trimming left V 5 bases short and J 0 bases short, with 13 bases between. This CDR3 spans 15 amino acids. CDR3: CASSQQGWYQETQYF. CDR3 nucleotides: TGTGCCAGCAGTCAGCAGGGTTGGTACCAAGAGACCCAGTACTTC.

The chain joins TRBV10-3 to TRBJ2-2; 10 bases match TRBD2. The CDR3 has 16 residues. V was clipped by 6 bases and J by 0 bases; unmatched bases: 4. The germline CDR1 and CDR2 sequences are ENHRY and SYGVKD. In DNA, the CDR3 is TGTGCCATCAGGGGTGGGACTAGCGCGAACACCGGGGAGCTGTTTTTT. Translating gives CAIRGGTSANTGELFF.

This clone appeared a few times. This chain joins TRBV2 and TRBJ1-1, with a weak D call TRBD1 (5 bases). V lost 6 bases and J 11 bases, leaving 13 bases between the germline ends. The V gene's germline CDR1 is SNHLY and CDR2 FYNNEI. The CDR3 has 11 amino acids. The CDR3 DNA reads TGTGCCAGCAGACCGCAGGGTGCGGCTTTCTTT. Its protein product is CASRPQGAAFF.

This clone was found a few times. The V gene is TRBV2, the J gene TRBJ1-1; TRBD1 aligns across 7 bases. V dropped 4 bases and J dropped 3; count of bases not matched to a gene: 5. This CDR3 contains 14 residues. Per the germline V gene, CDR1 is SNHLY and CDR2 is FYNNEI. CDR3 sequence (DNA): TGTGCCAGCAGTGTAGACAGGGCTGACACTGAAGCTTTCTTT. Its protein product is CASSVDRADTEAFF.

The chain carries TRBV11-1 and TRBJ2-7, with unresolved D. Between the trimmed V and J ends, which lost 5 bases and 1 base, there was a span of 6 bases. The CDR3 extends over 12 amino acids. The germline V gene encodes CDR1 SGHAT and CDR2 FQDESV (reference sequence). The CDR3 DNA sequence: TGTGCCAGCAGCCCCAATTCCTACGAGCAGTACTTC. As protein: CASSPNSYEQYF.

The CDR3 DNA sequence: TGTGCCAGCTCACCTCAGGCCGGCGCCGAGACCCAGTACTTC. It translates to CASSPQAGAETQYF. The gene calls are TRBV18 and TRBJ2-5; D uncertain. This CDR3 has 14 amino acids. Germline V CDR1 and CDR2: KGHSH, LQKENI. V was pared by 3 bases and J by 5 bases, with 13 bases between.

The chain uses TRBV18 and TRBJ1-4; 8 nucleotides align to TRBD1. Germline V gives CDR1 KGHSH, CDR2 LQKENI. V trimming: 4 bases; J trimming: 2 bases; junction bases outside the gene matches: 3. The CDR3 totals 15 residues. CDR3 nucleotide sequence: TGTGCCAGCTCACAAAGGACAGGGACTAATGAAAAACTGTTTTTT. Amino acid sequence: CASSQRTGTNEKLFF. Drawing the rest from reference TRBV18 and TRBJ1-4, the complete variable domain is NAGVMQNPRHLVRRRGQEARLRCSPMKGHSHVYWYRQLPEEGLKFMVYLQKENIIDESGMPKERFSAEFPKEGPSILRIQQVVRGDSAAYFCASSQRTGTNEKLFFGSGTQLSVL.

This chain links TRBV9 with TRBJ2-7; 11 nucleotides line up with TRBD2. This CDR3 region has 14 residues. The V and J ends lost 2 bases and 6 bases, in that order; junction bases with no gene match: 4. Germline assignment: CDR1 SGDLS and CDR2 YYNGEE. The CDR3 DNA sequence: TGTGCCAGCAGCGTTAGCGGGAGGGCCATCGAGCAGTACTTC. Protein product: CASSVSGRAIEQYF.

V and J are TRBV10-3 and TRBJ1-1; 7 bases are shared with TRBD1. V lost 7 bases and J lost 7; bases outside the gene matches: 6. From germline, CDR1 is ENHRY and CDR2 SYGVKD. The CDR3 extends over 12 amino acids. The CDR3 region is CAIMEGAGEAFF. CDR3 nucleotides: TGTGCCATCATGGAGGGGGCAGGTGAAGCTTTCTTT.

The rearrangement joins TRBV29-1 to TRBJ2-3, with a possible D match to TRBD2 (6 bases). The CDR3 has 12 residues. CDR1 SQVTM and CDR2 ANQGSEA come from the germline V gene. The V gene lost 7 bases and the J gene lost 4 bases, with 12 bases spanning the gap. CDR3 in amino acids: CSARASADTQYF. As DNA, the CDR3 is TGCAGCGCTAGAGCTAGCGCAGATACGCAGTATTTT.

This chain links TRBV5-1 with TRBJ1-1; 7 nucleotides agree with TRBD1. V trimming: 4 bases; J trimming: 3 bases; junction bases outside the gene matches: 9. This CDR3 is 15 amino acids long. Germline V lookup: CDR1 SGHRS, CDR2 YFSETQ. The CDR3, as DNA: TGCGCCAGCAGCCCCGCGGGGACAGACTACACTGAAGCTTTCTTT. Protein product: CASSPAGTDYTEAFF.

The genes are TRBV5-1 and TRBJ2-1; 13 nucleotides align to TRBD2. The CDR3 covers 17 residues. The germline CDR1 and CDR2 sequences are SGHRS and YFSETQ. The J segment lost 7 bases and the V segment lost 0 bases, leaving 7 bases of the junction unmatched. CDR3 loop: CASSLGVTSGRPNEQFF. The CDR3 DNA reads TGCGCCAGCAGCTTGGGGGTGACTAGCGGGAGGCCAAATGAGCAGTTCTTC.

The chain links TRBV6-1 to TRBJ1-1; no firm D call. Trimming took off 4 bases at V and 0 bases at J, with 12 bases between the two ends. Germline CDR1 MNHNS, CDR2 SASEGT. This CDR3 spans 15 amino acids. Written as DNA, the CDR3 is TGTGCCAGCAGTGCTCCCGGGCGGGTGAACACTGAAGCTTTCTTT. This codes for CASSAPGRVNTEAFF.

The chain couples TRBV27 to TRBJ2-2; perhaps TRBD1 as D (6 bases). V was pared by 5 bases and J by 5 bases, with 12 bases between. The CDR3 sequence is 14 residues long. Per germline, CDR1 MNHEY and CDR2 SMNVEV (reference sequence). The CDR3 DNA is TGTGCCAGCAGTACTCACACAGGGACCGGGGAGCTGTTTTTT. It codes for CASSTHTGTGELFF.

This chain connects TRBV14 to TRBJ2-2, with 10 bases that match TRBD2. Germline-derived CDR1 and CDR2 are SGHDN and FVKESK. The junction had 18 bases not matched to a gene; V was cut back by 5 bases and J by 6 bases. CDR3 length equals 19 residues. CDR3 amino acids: CASSSAGASGRLIAGELFF. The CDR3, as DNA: TGTGCCAGCAGCTCAGCGGGGGCTAGCGGGAGACTTATCGCCGGGGAGCTGTTTTTT.